The clone carrying this TCR beta chain was observed a few times. As yet, its antigen is unknown. Samples were assayed with immunoSEQ v3.0 at survey level. Repertoires were generated with immunoSEQ multiplex PCR, while TCRdb's copy carries only in-frame clones and drops some. The sample has 25,000 to 35,000 clones; about 88% are singletons. This CDR3 spans 14 amino acids. Germline V CDR1 and CDR2: SNHLY, FYNNEI. The germline V and J ends were trimmed by 6 bases and 4 bases, with 14 bases remaining between them. Participants who had HIV were, without exception, treated in the United States. These data are taken from a study of long-term antiretroviral therapy in people with HIV. Overall study: When the earliest samples were collected, ART was typically delayed until CD4 counts fell. General study points: The study collected blood between the mid-2000s and the late 2010s, possibly under older ART regimens.

Sequencing used unsorted PBMCs, obtained 2 years after starting antiretroviral therapy. The receptor was isolated from a man aged 50 or older with HIV. V is TRBV2 and J is TRBJ2-3; possible D gene TRBD2, 5 bases. This CDR3 is CASRPPLEADTQYF. CDR3 coding DNA: TGTGCCAGCAGACCTCCTTTGGAGGCAGATACGCAGTATTTT.